This is a list of T cell receptor beta chains from one sample in a study of OX40 agonist ivuxolimab in advanced cancers. TCRdb's copy holds only in-frame clones and misses some; the assay was immunoSEQ multiplex PCR. The sample carries about 60,000 clones, approximately 90% recorded once. The sequencing here drew on CD4+ or CD8+ T cells sorted from blood, taken in a trial of the OX40 agonist ivuxolimab. These TCRs come from an adult with an advanced solid tumor such as melanoma, head and neck, liver or kidney cancer. Both conserved end residues are trimmed from each CDR3. Fields, in order: V gene, CDR3 length, J gene, CDR3 protein.

>TRBV7-3|13|TRBJ2-1
ASSSTEVGRHEQF
>TRBV25-1|11|TRBJ1-5
ASRSGEGQPQH
>TRBV9|13|TRBJ1-3
ASSPGTAPGNTIY
>TRBV29-1|11|TRBJ2-3
SLAGGVTDTQY
>TRBV13|16|TRBJ1-2
ASSLVTAPLKQLGGYT
>TRBV28|11|TRBJ2-7
ASSVRTSYEQY
>TRBV27|9|TRBJ2-7
ATGLLYEQY
>TRBV5-6|13|TRBJ2-1
ASSLGGRAVGEQF
>TRBV7-7|16|TRBJ2-3
ASSFAPPFAGGADTQY
>TRBV5-1|13|TRBJ1-4
ASSLSTYLSEKLF
>TRBV2|12|TRBJ2-7
ASSEGEGPYEQY
>TRBV2|9|TRBJ2-7
ASSPSYEQY
>TRBV7-2|13|TRBJ2-1
ASSPTPSFHNEQF
>TRBV13|11|TRBJ2-2
ASSLQGAGELF
>TRBV7-6|14|TRBJ1-2
ASSKMEGFRNYGYT
>TRBV5-1|12|TRBJ1-5
ASSPDSGNQPQH
>TRBV9|13|TRBJ1-4
ASSVGGSKNEKLF
>TRBV5-1|12|TRBJ2-7
ASRAGTGAYEQY
>TRBV11-1|11|TRBJ1-1
ASSFQGRTEAF
>TRBV7-9|10|TRBJ2-7
AISQNGYEQY
>TRBV19|10|TRBJ2-3
ASATGGDTQY
>TRBV19|12|TRBJ2-1
ASSLQGAANEQF
>TRBV2|14|TRBJ2-1
ASSEVWTSGRDEQF
>TRBV5-1|11|TRBJ1-4
ASSTGRNEKLF
>TRBV29-1|13|TRBJ2-3
SVEVNGVPTDTQY
>TRBV7-9|9|TRBJ1-3
ATKGRNTIY
>TRBV18|16|TRBJ2-6
ASTPTPGQEKGANVLT
>TRBV7-6|11|TRBJ2-2
ASSEKTGGELF
>TRBV6-5|11|TRBJ1-1
ASSYGGSTEAF
>TRBV29-1|12|TRBJ2-3
SVSYWRGLDTQY
>TRBV5-6|15|TRBJ2-2
ASSLITGAVDTGELF
>TRBV27|11|TRBJ1-1
ASRQGMNTEAF
>TRBV2|13|TRBJ2-3
ASRGTSASTDTQY
>TRBV7-9|14|TRBJ2-7
ASSLDLGTGRSEQY
>TRBV5-1|13|TRBJ2-3
ASSWDRPRTDTQY
>TRBV5-1|10|TRBJ1-1
ASSPGRAEAF
>TRBV21-1|13|TRBJ2-3
ASSPATVMQDTQY